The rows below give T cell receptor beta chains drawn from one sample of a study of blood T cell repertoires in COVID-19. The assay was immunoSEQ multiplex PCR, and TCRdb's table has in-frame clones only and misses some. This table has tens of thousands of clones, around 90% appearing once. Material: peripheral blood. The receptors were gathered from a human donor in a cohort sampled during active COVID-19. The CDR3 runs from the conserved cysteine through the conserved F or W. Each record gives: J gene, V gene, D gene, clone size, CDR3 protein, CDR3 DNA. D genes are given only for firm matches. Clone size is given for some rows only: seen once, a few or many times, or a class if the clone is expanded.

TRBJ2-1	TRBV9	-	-	CASSILSISQGGNEQFF	TGTGCCAGCAGCATCCTCTCAATTAGTCAAGGGGGCAATGAGCAGTTCTTC
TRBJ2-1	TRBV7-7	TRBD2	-	CASSLGLAGGHNEQFF	TGTGCCAGCAGCTTAGGACTAGCGGGAGGACACAATGAGCAGTTCTTC
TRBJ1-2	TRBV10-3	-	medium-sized	CAISGLGLNYGYTF	TGTGCCATCAGTGGCCTGGGGCTTAACTATGGCTACACCTTC
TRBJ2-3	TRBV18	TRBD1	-	CASSLGQGSTDTQYF	TGTGCCAGCTCACTAGGACAGGGTAGCACAGATACGCAGTATTTT
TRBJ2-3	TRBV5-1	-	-	CASSRNRGNTDTQYF	TGCGCCAGCAGCCGTAACCGGGGGAACACAGATACGCAGTATTTT
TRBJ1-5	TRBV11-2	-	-	CASSFPGAYSNQPQHF	TGTGCCAGCAGCTTTCCTGGGGCGTATAGCAATCAGCCCCAGCATTTT
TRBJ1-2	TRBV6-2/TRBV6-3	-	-	CASSYPGLQDTVRYGYTF	TGTGCCAGCAGTTACCCGGGACTACAGGATACAGTACGCTATGGCTACACCTTC
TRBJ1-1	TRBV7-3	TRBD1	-	CASSLDRANTEAFF	TGTGCCAGCAGCTTAGACAGGGCGAACACTGAAGCTTTCTTT
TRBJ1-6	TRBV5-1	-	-	CASTVAGVDNSPLHF	TGCGCCTCCACCGTGGCCGGGGTCGATAATTCACCCCTCCACTTT
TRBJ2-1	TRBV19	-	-	CASSIDLGGRGGNEQFF	TGTGCCAGTAGTATAGACCTGGGCGGGAGAGGGGGCAATGAGCAGTTCTTC